This entry features one TCR beta chain sequence. This clonotype was found many times. No antigen is known for it. One base away there is no much larger clone; base qualities are not given. The sample belongs to a study of neurological immune-mediated disorders (dated by TCRdb to the late 2010s). In terms of the full investigation: The study compared peripheral blood TCR-beta repertoires of HTLV-I-associated myelopathy (HAM/TSP) patients, multiple sclerosis patients and healthy controls using UMI-based sequencing. Longitudinal samples, technical triplicates and paired sorted CD4+ and CD8+ T-cell subsets, alongside PBMC samples, were included among the approximately 99 TCR-beta libraries. The cohort included about 70 subjects: some 14 with HAM/TSP, roughly 35 with multiple sclerosis, and 20 or so healthy controls. The study at large found these results: Expanded clones from different subjects shared no identical CDR3 amino acid sequences, which suggests that TCR-beta repertoires were private in all groups. TCR clonal expansion was highest in HAM/TSP patients and lowest in MS patients, with MS patients falling below even healthy controls.

The healthy controls were volunteers from blood banks in Maryland, USA. Sorted-subset TCR libraries were prepared from roughly 940,000 sorted CD4+ or CD8+ T cells. Peripheral blood was subjected to Ficoll-Hypaque density gradient centrifugation to isolate PBMCs, which were then cryopreserved in liquid nitrogen. The study also sequenced paired sorted CD4+ and CD8+ subsets from healthy controls, HAM/TSP patients and MS patients. cDNA was synthesized by template-switch 5'RACE using a primer with a 10-nucleotide random unique molecular identifier that tagged each TCR transcript. Each sequencing run produced over 190 million TCR-beta sequences covering 15-18 subjects. The RNeasy kit was used for extraction of total RNA. The KAPA Real-time Library Amplification kit was used to amplify TCR-beta VDJ regions with primers targeting the TCR constant region and the 5'RACE anchor. Sample indexes and Illumina adaptors were added in a first PCR, after which library yield was increased in a second PCR. After purification with Ampure beads, the TCR product of roughly 650 bp was size-selected on a 2% E-gel SizeSelection system. Before pooling, library quality was assessed on a Bioanalyzer, concentration was determined with Qubit, and library quantification was performed with the Kapa Library Quantification kit. An Illumina HiSeq 2500 was used to sequence the libraries paired-end at 2 x 150 bp. To increase sequence diversity, roughly 25-31% phiX was spiked into each library pool. In the paper's pipeline: The UMI-based MiGEC pipeline processed quality-filtered reads and removed over 80% of raw TCR sequences during error correction. IMGT germline references were used for aligning VDJ genes, and each clonotype was defined as a unique CDR3 amino acid sequence together with its V-J genes. Clonal expansion, Shannon diversity and CDR3 relatedness (CalcPairwiseDistances, ClusterSamples) were evaluated with VDJtools, and phylogenetic trees were built with CLCbio workbench. A clone was classed as expanded if it had 8 or more unique UMIs, a cutoff based on coefficient-of-variation modelling across technical triplicates. The public reads were run again by TCRdb, first through fastp at Q25 and then through MiXCR, and only productive beta chains were kept. Each record represents a unique CDR3 protein, reported with the most common genes and DNA among its rows. TCRdb assigned the V and J calls; the authors' analysis was not used. The sample contains roughly 44,000 distinct CDR3 sequences, about 6% of them found a single time. Jointly, the top ten make up roughly 0.5% of the sample.

Trimming at the junction amounts to 6 bases on V and 0 bases on J, and the germline ends lie 15 bases apart. Reading from cysteine to phenylalanine, the CDR3 counts 16 amino acids. Of all the DNA, just the CDR3 is kept, 48 bases in frame from base 1. Looking up the germline V gene yields CDR1 MDHEN and CDR2 SYDVKM. Source material: CD4+ T cells from blood. The chain is made from TRBV28 and TRBJ2-1; no D gene is confidently identified. The clonotype originates from a woman in her thirties or forties in good health. The bases read TGTGCCAGCAGCCCCCTAGGCTCCCCCTCCTACAATGAGCAGTTCTTC. It translates as CASSPLGSPSYNEQFF. The entire variable domain, with the stretches around the CDR3 drawn from the reference TRBV28 and TRBJ2-1 proteins, is DVKVTQSSRYLVKRTGEKVFLECVQDMDHENMFWYRQDPGLGLRLIYFSYDVKMKEKGDIPEGYSVSREKKERFSLILESASTNQTSMYLCASSPLGSPSYNEQFFGPGTRLTVL.